This T cell receptor (beta chain) originates from a study of CD8 T cells in ankylosing spondylitis. TCRdb reprocessed the 5' RACE reads via MiXCR and lists one record per CDR3 protein. This table holds about 220,000 distinct CDR3 sequences, under 30% found once. The CDR3 is 15 residues long. J was trimmed by 2 bases and V by 0 bases; bases with no gene match: 4. The germline V gene has CDR1 ENHRY and CDR2 SYGVKD. General study results and limits: Disease-linked clones bore a CD8+ phenotype and were relatively rare in peripheral blood. Before this, some motif variants had been reported in reactive arthritis synovial fluid and blood. Reportedly, matched ankylosing spondylitis synovial fluid was significantly enriched for disease-linked clones. Typical of ankylosing spondylitis blood, it appeared, was a TCR beta motif of several highly homologous variants.

As regards this clonotype: Its specificity is unknown.

The chain employs TRBV10-3 and TRBJ2-7, with 7 bases that match TRBD2. The TCR originated in a male donor with ankylosing spondylitis or in good health (not recorded which). Sequencing was carried out using blood, either unsorted or a sorted T cell fraction (not recorded which). CDR3 sequence (DNA): TGTGCCATCAGTGAGTCGGCGGGAGCGACCTACGAGCAGTACTTC. Translated: CAISESAGATYEQYF.